A selection of T cell receptor beta chains follows, all from one sample in a study of T-cell memory formation after mild COVID-19. TCRdb reprocessed the 5' RACE reads with MiXCR, giving one entry per CDR3 protein. The sample contains hundreds of thousands of distinct CDR3 sequences, less than 25% of which appear only once. What was sequenced was PBMCs or a T cell subset sorted from them (not recorded which). Receptors were obtained from an adult woman who had mild COVID-19 (a few samples of this study predate the infection). Cell type and time point are not known. Both conserved end residues are part of each CDR3. The order of the fields is V gene, D gene, clone size, J gene, CDR3 DNA, CDR3 protein. D genes are given only for firm matches. Clone size appears in some rows only: once, few, many, or a class for an expanded clone.

>TRBV6-5|NA|few|TRBJ1-2
TGTGCCAGCAGAGCCAGTCCTTACTATGGCTACACCTTC
CASRASPYYGYTF
>TRBV15|TRBD1|NA|TRBJ2-1
TGTGCCACCAGCAGAGATTCCCGGACAGGGAATGAGCAGTTCTTC
CATSRDSRTGNEQFF
>TRBV29-1|NA|few|TRBJ1-2
TGCAGCGTTTATCAGGAGAACTATGGCTACACCTTC
CSVYQENYGYTF
>TRBV9|TRBD1|NA|TRBJ2-1
TGTGCCAGCAGCGCGGGACAGGGGTGGAATGAGCAGTTCTTC
CASSAGQGWNEQFF
>TRBV5-5|TRBD1|many|TRBJ1-1
TGTGCCAGCAGCACTGGACAGGGTAACACTGAAGCTTTCTTT
CASSTGQGNTEAFF
>TRBV4-2|NA|few|TRBJ2-1
TGTGCCAGCAGCCACATGGATGAGCAGTTCTTC
CASSHMDEQFF
>TRBV10-3|NA|NA|TRBJ2-7
TGTGCCATCAGTGGCAGCACTGGACAACTCTCCTACGAGCAGTACTTC
CAISGSTGQLSYEQYF
>TRBV7-2|TRBD2|few|TRBJ2-5
TGTGCCAGCAGCTTAGGGCTAGCGGGAGTAGCAGAGACCCAGTACTTC
CASSLGLAGVAETQYF
>TRBV7-2|TRBD1|NA|TRBJ1-1
TGTGCCAGCAGCTCGTCCCCACAGGGGAGTACTGAAGCTTTCTTT
CASSSSPQGSTEAFF
>TRBV7-8|TRBD2|NA|TRBJ2-1
TGTGCCAGCAGCTTTGCGGGACTAGCAGAGGGTAGGGATGAGCAGTTCTTC
CASSFAGLAEGRDEQFF
>TRBV24-1|TRBD1|NA|TRBJ1-2
TGTGCCACCAGTGATTTTAACGGACAGGGTGTTGGCTATGGCTACACCTTC
CATSDFNGQGVGYGYTF
>TRBV30|NA|NA|TRBJ1-2
TGTGCCTGGAGTGTATCGGGGAATGGCTACACCTTC
CAWSVSGNGYTF
>TRBV12-3/TRBV12-4|TRBD1|many|TRBJ1-5
TGTGCCAGCAGTTTAAGGGACAGGGGGAGCAATCAGCCCCAGCATTTT
CASSLRDRGSNQPQHF
>TRBV5-1|NA|NA|TRBJ2-1
TGCGCCAGCAGCTTGGAGGCTACCTACAATGAGCAGTTCTTC
CASSLEATYNEQFF
>TRBV6-6|NA|NA|TRBJ1-5
TGTGCCAGCAGTCAAACAGCGAATCAGCCCCAGCATTTT
CASSQTANQPQHF
>TRBV15|NA|few|TRBJ2-1
TGTGCCACCAGCCCCCGCGGCGGGGTGGACTTCCATGAGCAGTTCTTC
CATSPRGGVDFHEQFF
>TRBV6-2/TRBV6-3|NA|NA|TRBJ1-2
TGTGCCAGCAGTTACGGGCGTCACTACTATGGCTACACCTTC
CASSYGRHYYGYTF
>TRBV5-1|TRBD1|few|TRBJ1-1
TGCGCCAGCAGCCCGGGACAGGGGATACTGTGGACTGAAGCTTTCTTT
CASSPGQGILWTEAFF
>TRBV29-1|NA|few|TRBJ2-1
TGCAGCGTTGAAGAGGGCCCGGGAGCTGGTCGGAATGAGCAGTTCTTC
CSVEEGPGAGRNEQFF
>TRBV5-1|NA|NA|TRBJ1-4
TGCGCCAGCAGCTTGTCCGGGCAGACGAAAAAGAATGAAAAACTGTTTTTT
CASSLSGQTKKNEKLFF
>TRBV5-1|NA|NA|TRBJ1-2
TGCGCCAGCAGCTTGGATCCCCTGCGATATGGCTACACCTTC
CASSLDPLRYGYTF
>TRBV20-1|NA|NA|TRBJ2-4
TGCAGTGCTGGGACACCTCGACAGGCCCAATACTTC
CSAGTPRQAQYF
>TRBV9|NA|NA|TRBJ2-2
TGTGCCAGCAGCTACAAGGGGCCCGGGGAGCTGTTTTTT
CASSYKGPGELFF
>TRBV7-9|NA|NA|TRBJ2-3
TGTGCCAGCAGCTTAGTTTCGGGGGACCTCTCTGGAACAGATACGCAGTATTTT
CASSLVSGDLSGTDTQYF
>TRBV18|NA|NA|TRBJ1-1
TGTGCCAGCTCCCCCGTGCCCGCGAACACTGAAGCTTTCTTT
CASSPVPANTEAFF
>TRBV5-1|NA|few|TRBJ2-7
TGCGCCAGCAGCTCAGGCCCCAGGGGCTCCTACGAGCAGTACTTC
CASSSGPRGSYEQYF
>TRBV27|NA|few|TRBJ2-5
TGTGCCAGCAGTTTGGTGTACCAAGAGACCCAGTACTTC
CASSLVYQETQYF
>TRBV11-2|TRBD1|NA|TRBJ2-7
TGTGCCAGCAGCCCAACGGGACAGGGGGGCTACGAGCAGTACTTC
CASSPTGQGGYEQYF
>TRBV13|NA|NA|TRBJ1-6
TGTGCCAGGCGGGCGGGCCGGCCATATAATTCACCCCTCCACTTT
CARRAGRPYNSPLHF
>TRBV12-3/TRBV12-4|NA|few|TRBJ2-2
TGTGCCAGCAGTCAAATGGGGGGCCGAGGCACCGGGGAGCTGTTTTTT
CASSQMGGRGTGELFF
>TRBV29-1|TRBD1|NA|TRBJ1-5
TGCAGCGTGGACAGGACAGGGGCAGGCAATCAGCCCCAGCATTTT
CSVDRTGAGNQPQHF
>TRBV5-1|TRBD1|NA|TRBJ1-2
TGCGCCAGCAGCTTGGCGGGACAGGGCAGTGGCTACACCTTC
CASSLAGQGSGYTF
>TRBV7-9|NA|NA|TRBJ1-1
TGTGCCAGCAGCTTAGAAGCAGGGTTGGGATCTGAAGCTTTCTTT
CASSLEAGLGSEAFF
>TRBV24-1|TRBD2|many|TRBJ2-4
TGTGCCACCAGTCCTGGCGGGGGGGCCAAAAACATTCAGTACTTC
CATSPGGGAKNIQYF
>TRBV27|TRBD2|few|TRBJ2-7
TGTGCCAGCAGTTTTAGCGGGAGCCGAAACGAGCAGTACTTC
CASSFSGSRNEQYF
>TRBV25-1|TRBD2|few|TRBJ2-1
TGTGCCAGCAGTGAATACCCTAGCGGGAAAACCGCCTACAATGAGCAGTTCTTC
CASSEYPSGKTAYNEQFF
>TRBV11-2|NA|few|TRBJ2-3
TGTGCCAGCAGCTCTGTCGGCCACACAGATACGCAGTATTTT
CASSSVGHTDTQYF
>TRBV11-2|NA|few|TRBJ1-4
TGTGCCAGCAAATCAATTCAAGGGGGACCGGCTAATGAAAAACTGTTTTTT
CASKSIQGGPANEKLFF
>TRBV6-6|NA|NA|TRBJ1-2
TGTGCCAGCATAGGGGGACGAGGCTATGGCTACACCTTC
CASIGGRGYGYTF
>TRBV12-3/TRBV12-4|NA|NA|TRBJ1-1
TGTGCCAGCAGCCGCGGGGGGACCACTGAAGCTTTCTTT
CASSRGGTTEAFF
>TRBV20-1|NA|few|TRBJ1-6
TGCAGTGCTAGAAACCCTCTGGTGGTGAATTCACCCCTCCACTTT
CSARNPLVVNSPLHF